These T cell receptor beta chains were read from a single sample in a study of Ad26.COV2.S vaccination and SARS-CoV-2 variants. TCRdb's copy holds only in-frame clones and misses some; the assay was immunoSEQ multiplex PCR. The data hold about 410,000 clones, with roughly nine tenths observed a single time. Material: peripheral blood, obtained in a trial of Ad26.COV2.S vaccine versus placebo. The receptors derive from a person aged 18-65 years who received the Ad26.COV2.S COVID-19 vaccine or a placebo. Both conserved end residues are part of each CDR3. The order of the fields is V gene, D gene, clone size, J gene, CDR3 protein. A D gene is named only where the DNA matches it firmly. The listing skips clone size in some rows; elsewhere it reads once, few, many or a size class.

v_call: TRBV4-1; d_call: -; clone_size: -; j_call: TRBJ2-1; cdr3_aa: CASSPGSSGPLYNEQFF
v_call: TRBV19; d_call: TRBD1; clone_size: -; j_call: TRBJ1-6; cdr3_aa: CASSLTGGRSPLHF
v_call: TRBV25-1; d_call: -; clone_size: -; j_call: TRBJ1-4; cdr3_aa: CASSLRVPGGKLFF
v_call: TRBV3-1/TRBV3-2; d_call: TRBD2; clone_size: -; j_call: TRBJ2-3; cdr3_aa: CASSHPLDRGGSTDTQYF
v_call: TRBV6-5; d_call: -; clone_size: -; j_call: TRBJ1-4; cdr3_aa: CASSYEGGDNEKLFF
v_call: TRBV5-1; d_call: TRBD1; clone_size: few; j_call: TRBJ2-7; cdr3_aa: CASSSGTGNYEQYF
v_call: TRBV5-1; d_call: -; clone_size: -; j_call: TRBJ2-2; cdr3_aa: CASSSQGPGTGELFF
v_call: TRBV29-1; d_call: -; clone_size: -; j_call: TRBJ1-1; cdr3_aa: CSVEPGQWNTEAFF
v_call: TRBV27; d_call: TRBD1; clone_size: once; j_call: TRBJ1-2; cdr3_aa: CASKQGANYGYTF
v_call: TRBV5-5; d_call: -; clone_size: -; j_call: TRBJ1-4; cdr3_aa: CASSRTGLNEKLFF
v_call: TRBV6-6; d_call: TRBD1; clone_size: -; j_call: TRBJ2-7; cdr3_aa: CASSYPDRGRYEQYF
v_call: TRBV5-6; d_call: TRBD1; clone_size: -; j_call: TRBJ2-3; cdr3_aa: CASDQTGTDTQYF
v_call: TRBV11-1; d_call: -; clone_size: -; j_call: TRBJ1-2; cdr3_aa: CASSLVPGDYGYTF
v_call: TRBV27; d_call: -; clone_size: -; j_call: TRBJ1-5; cdr3_aa: CASSFQGDQPQHF
v_call: TRBV9; d_call: -; clone_size: -; j_call: TRBJ1-6; cdr3_aa: CASSALSQQGAYNSPLHF
v_call: TRBV7-8; d_call: -; clone_size: -; j_call: TRBJ2-1; cdr3_aa: CASSSHRGAPSSYNEQFF
v_call: TRBV6-5; d_call: TRBD1; clone_size: -; j_call: TRBJ2-7; cdr3_aa: CASSYRSGTGVHEQYF
v_call: TRBV5-4; d_call: TRBD1; clone_size: -; j_call: TRBJ1-5; cdr3_aa: CASSSDRDNQPQHF
v_call: TRBV9; d_call: -; clone_size: -; j_call: TRBJ1-2; cdr3_aa: CASSPEGDYGYTF
v_call: TRBV9; d_call: -; clone_size: -; j_call: TRBJ1-2; cdr3_aa: CASSVDDGGYTF
v_call: TRBV5-1; d_call: -; clone_size: -; j_call: TRBJ2-7; cdr3_aa: CASSLMGLGNEQYF
v_call: TRBV6-1; d_call: TRBD1; clone_size: -; j_call: TRBJ2-7; cdr3_aa: CASSEAGQSYEQYF
v_call: TRBV2; d_call: -; clone_size: -; j_call: TRBJ1-3; cdr3_aa: CASSDEEFSGNTIYF
v_call: TRBV7-9; d_call: TRBD2; clone_size: once; j_call: TRBJ2-3; cdr3_aa: CASSPSGRTDTQYF
v_call: TRBV11-2; d_call: TRBD1; clone_size: -; j_call: TRBJ1-2; cdr3_aa: CASSLVRGISNYGYTF
v_call: TRBV27; d_call: -; clone_size: once; j_call: TRBJ1-2; cdr3_aa: CASSLDSRPRVSGYTF
v_call: TRBV4-1; d_call: -; clone_size: -; j_call: TRBJ1-1; cdr3_aa: CASSRIGGDTEAFF
v_call: TRBV6-2/TRBV6-3; d_call: -; clone_size: -; j_call: TRBJ2-3; cdr3_aa: CASSYYGTDTQYF
v_call: TRBV11-2; d_call: -; clone_size: -; j_call: TRBJ2-2; cdr3_aa: CASSLGRRTGELFF
v_call: TRBV29-1; d_call: TRBD1; clone_size: -; j_call: TRBJ1-2; cdr3_aa: CSGGDRGGYGYTF
v_call: TRBV23-1; d_call: TRBD2; clone_size: -; j_call: TRBJ2-2; cdr3_aa: CASSQSGRGLNTGELFF
v_call: TRBV6-5; d_call: -; clone_size: -; j_call: TRBJ2-7; cdr3_aa: CASSYSMTGTGYEQYF
v_call: TRBV5-1; d_call: -; clone_size: -; j_call: TRBJ2-5; cdr3_aa: CASSRDTQETQYF
v_call: TRBV6-1; d_call: -; clone_size: -; j_call: TRBJ1-2; cdr3_aa: CASSDVGEPNYGYTF
v_call: TRBV10-1; d_call: -; clone_size: -; j_call: TRBJ2-5; cdr3_aa: CASSEFGGQETQYF
v_call: TRBV7-9; d_call: TRBD1; clone_size: -; j_call: TRBJ1-4; cdr3_aa: CASSPSETGREKLFF
v_call: TRBV18; d_call: -; clone_size: -; j_call: TRBJ1-6; cdr3_aa: CASSPFRSSYNSPLHF
v_call: TRBV7-9; d_call: TRBD1; clone_size: -; j_call: TRBJ1-5; cdr3_aa: CASSPTGGDQPQHF
v_call: TRBV2; d_call: -; clone_size: -; j_call: TRBJ2-1; cdr3_aa: CASSVYNEQFF
v_call: TRBV6-5; d_call: -; clone_size: -; j_call: TRBJ2-5; cdr3_aa: CASSSPGLKRQETQYF
v_call: TRBV3-1/TRBV3-2; d_call: -; clone_size: -; j_call: TRBJ1-1; cdr3_aa: CASRPNTEAFF
v_call: TRBV13; d_call: TRBD2; clone_size: -; j_call: TRBJ2-2; cdr3_aa: CASSRWTSGGNTGELFF
v_call: TRBV18; d_call: -; clone_size: -; j_call: TRBJ1-3; cdr3_aa: CASSPVPVAGNTIYF
v_call: TRBV6-5; d_call: -; clone_size: -; j_call: TRBJ1-2; cdr3_aa: CASSSENYGYTF
v_call: TRBV19; d_call: -; clone_size: -; j_call: TRBJ2-1; cdr3_aa: CASNDRDNEQFF
v_call: TRBV12-1; d_call: -; clone_size: -; j_call: TRBJ2-3; cdr3_aa: CASSLGAPGQPVTDTQYF
v_call: TRBV11-3; d_call: -; clone_size: many; j_call: TRBJ2-3; cdr3_aa: CASSLGVMDTQYF
v_call: TRBV5-4; d_call: -; clone_size: -; j_call: TRBJ2-1; cdr3_aa: CASSLDYSYNEQFF
v_call: TRBV6-6; d_call: -; clone_size: -; j_call: TRBJ1-4; cdr3_aa: CASSYLRDEKLFF